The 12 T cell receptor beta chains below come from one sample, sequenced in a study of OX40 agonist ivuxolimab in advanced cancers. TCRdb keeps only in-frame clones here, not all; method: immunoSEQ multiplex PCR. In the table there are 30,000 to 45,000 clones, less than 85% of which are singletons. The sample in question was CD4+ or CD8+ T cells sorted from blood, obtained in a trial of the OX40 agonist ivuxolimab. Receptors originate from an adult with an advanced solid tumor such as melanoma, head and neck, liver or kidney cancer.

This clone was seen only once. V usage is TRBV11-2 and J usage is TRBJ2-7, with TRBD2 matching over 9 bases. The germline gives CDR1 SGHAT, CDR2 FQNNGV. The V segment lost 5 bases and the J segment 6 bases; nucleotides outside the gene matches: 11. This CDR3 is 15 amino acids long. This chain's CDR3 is CASSPGLARIREQYF. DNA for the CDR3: TGTGCCAGCAGCCCGGGACTAGCCCGAATACGCGAGCAGTACTTC.

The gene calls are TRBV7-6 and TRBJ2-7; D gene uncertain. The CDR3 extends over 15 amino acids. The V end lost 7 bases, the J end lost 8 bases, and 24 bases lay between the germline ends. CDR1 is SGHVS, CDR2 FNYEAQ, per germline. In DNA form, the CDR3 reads TGTGCCAGCACCCCAGTTTGGCGCAGGCCGGGTAAGCAGTACTTC. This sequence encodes CASTPVWRRPGKQYF.

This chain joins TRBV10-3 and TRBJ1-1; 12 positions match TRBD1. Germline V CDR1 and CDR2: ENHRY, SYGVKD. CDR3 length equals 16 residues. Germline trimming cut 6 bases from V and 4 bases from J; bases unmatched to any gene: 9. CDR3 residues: CAIRGTGGGMATEAFF. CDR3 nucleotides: TGTGCCATCAGAGGGACAGGGGGCGGTATGGCCACTGAAGCTTTCTTT.

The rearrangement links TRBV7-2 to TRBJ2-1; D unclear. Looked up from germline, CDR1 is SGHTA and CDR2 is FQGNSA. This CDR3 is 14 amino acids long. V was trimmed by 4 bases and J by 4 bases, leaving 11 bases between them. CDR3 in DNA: TGTGCCAGCAGCTGGACCCCTGGGTACAATGAGCAGTTCTTC. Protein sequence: CASSWTPGYNEQFF.

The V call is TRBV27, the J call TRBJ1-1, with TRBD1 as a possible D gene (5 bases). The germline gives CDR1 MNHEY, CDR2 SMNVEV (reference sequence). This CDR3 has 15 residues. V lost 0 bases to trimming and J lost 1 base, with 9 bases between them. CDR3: CASSLSGRANTEAFF. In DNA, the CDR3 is TGTGCCAGCAGTTTATCGGGCAGGGCGAACACTGAAGCTTTCTTT.

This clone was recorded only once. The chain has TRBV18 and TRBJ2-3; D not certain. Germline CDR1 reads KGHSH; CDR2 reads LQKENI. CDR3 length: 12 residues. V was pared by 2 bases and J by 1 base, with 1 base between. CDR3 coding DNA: TGTGCCAGCTCACCAGGCACAGATACGCAGTATTTT. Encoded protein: CASSPGTDTQYF.

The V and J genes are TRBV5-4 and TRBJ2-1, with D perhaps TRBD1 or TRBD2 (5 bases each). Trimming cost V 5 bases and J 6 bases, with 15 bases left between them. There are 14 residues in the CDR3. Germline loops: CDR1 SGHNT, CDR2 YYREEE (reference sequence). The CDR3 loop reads CASRMQGRINEQFF. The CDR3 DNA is TGTGCCAGCAGAATGCAGGGACGAATCAATGAGCAGTTCTTC.

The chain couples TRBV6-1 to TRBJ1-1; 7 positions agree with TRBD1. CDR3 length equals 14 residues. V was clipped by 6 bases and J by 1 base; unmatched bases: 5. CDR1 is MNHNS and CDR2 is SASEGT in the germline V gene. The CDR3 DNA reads TGTGCCAGCAGCCGGGGACAGCCGAACACTGAAGCTTTCTTT. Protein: CASSRGQPNTEAFF.

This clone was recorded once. The DNA of the CDR3 is TGTGCCAGCAGCGACGGTCTTAGCTCCTACAATGAGCAGTTCTTC. Translated, it gives CASSDGLSSYNEQFF. The rearrangement links TRBV7-2 to TRBJ2-1; D is undetermined. V lost 5 bases to trimming and J lost 0 bases, with 11 bases between them. CDR1 and CDR2 (germline): SGHTA, FQGNSA. There are 15 residues in the CDR3.

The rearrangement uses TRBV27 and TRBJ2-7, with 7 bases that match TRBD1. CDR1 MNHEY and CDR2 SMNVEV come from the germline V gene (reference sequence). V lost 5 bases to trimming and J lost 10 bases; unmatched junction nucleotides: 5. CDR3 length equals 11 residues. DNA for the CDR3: TGTGCCAGCAGTCGACAGGGCCGTCAGTACTTC. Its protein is CASSRQGRQYF.

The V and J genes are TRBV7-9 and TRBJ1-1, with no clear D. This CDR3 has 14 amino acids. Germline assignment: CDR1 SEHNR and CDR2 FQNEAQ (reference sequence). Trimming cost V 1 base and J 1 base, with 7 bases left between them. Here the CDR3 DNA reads TGTGCCAGCAGCTTAGAATGGGGGAACACTGAAGCTTTCTTT. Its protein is CASSLEWGNTEAFF.

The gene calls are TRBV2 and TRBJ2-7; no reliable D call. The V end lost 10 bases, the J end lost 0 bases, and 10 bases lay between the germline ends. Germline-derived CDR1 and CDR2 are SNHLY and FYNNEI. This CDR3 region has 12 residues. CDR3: CATLGSSYEQYF. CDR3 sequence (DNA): TGTGCCACCTTGGGGTCCTCCTACGAGCAGTACTTC.